These T cell receptor beta chains were read from a single sample in a study of blood T cell repertoires in COVID-19. Using immunoSEQ multiplex PCR, the repertoire was profiled, and TCRdb retains in-frame clones only, with some absent. The sample lists roughly 250,000 clones; 84% were seen once. The sample taken for sequencing was peripheral blood. The receptor source for this set is a person aged 65-85 years with COVID-19, enrolled during active disease. Both conserved end residues are part of each CDR3. A D gene is named only where the DNA matches it firmly. Clone size, where shown, is once, few, many, or a class for clones that have expanded.

j_call	clone_size	v_call	d_call	cdr3_nt	cdr3_aa
TRBJ2-3	NA	TRBV19	NA	TGTGCCTCCGCAGCACAGGAGACCACAGATACGCAGTATTTT	CASAAQETTDTQYF
TRBJ2-2	NA	TRBV5-6	TRBD1	TGTGCCAGCAGCGGACAGGGTAGGGCCGGGGAGCTGTTTTTT	CASSGQGRAGELFF
TRBJ1-5	NA	TRBV6-6	TRBD1	TGTGCCAGCAGCAACGACAGGGCTAGCAATCAGCCCCAGCATTTT	CASSNDRASNQPQHF
TRBJ2-3	NA	TRBV19	NA	TGTGCCAGTAGTATAGCCGGGGTTTCAGATACGCAGTATTTT	CASSIAGVSDTQYF
TRBJ2-5	NA	TRBV6-6	TRBD1	TGTGCCAGCAGTAGGGACAGGCCTCTCCAAGAGACCCAGTACTTC	CASSRDRPLQETQYF
TRBJ2-7	few	TRBV9	NA	TGTGCCAGCAGCGTAGACGGCACTAGCTACGAGCAGTACTTC	CASSVDGTSYEQYF
TRBJ2-3	NA	TRBV30	NA	TGTGCCTGGAACAGGGATAGAACAGATACGCAGTATTTT	CAWNRDRTDTQYF
TRBJ2-1	NA	TRBV6-5	TRBD2	TGTGCCAGCAGTTCCTACGGGACTAGCGGGAATGAGCAGTTCTTC	CASSSYGTSGNEQFF
TRBJ1-1	NA	TRBV5-1	NA	TGCGCCAGCAGCTTTCAACAGGGATTGGTGGGTACTGAAGCTTTCTTT	CASSFQQGLVGTEAFF
TRBJ1-2	NA	TRBV24-1	TRBD1	TGTGCCACCAGTGATTTGTACAGGGGCCTTGGCTACACCTTC	CATSDLYRGLGYTF
TRBJ2-1	NA	TRBV6-6	TRBD2	TGTGCCAGCACCGATGGGACTAGCGGGACCCTAGGTGAGCAGTTCTTC	CASTDGTSGTLGEQFF
TRBJ1-5	NA	TRBV19	NA	TGTGCCAGTATGGGTGTCGGCGGAATTCGGGGTCAGCCCCAGCATTTT	CASMGVGGIRGQPQHF
TRBJ2-7	NA	TRBV6-2/TRBV6-3	NA	TGTGCCAGCAGTTACGGCCAGGTCTCCTACGAGCAGTACTTC	CASSYGQVSYEQYF
TRBJ2-5	once	TRBV4-3	NA	TGCGCCAGCAGCCAAGATTTCGGGTCACAAGAGACCCAGTACTTC	CASSQDFGSQETQYF
TRBJ1-6	NA	TRBV7-2	NA	TGTGCCAGCAGCTTAGAACTTTTGGGCTCACCCCTCCACTTT	CASSLELLGSPLHF
TRBJ1-1	NA	TRBV30	NA	TGTGCCTGGAGTCTTGGGGCCGGCCAAGAAGCTTTCTTT	CAWSLGAGQEAFF
TRBJ1-5	NA	TRBV25-1	NA	TGTGCCAGCAGTCGGGGGACCGGGCCCCAGCATTTT	CASSRGTGPQHF
TRBJ1-2	few	TRBV28	NA	TGTGCCGTACCAGGCTGGGCAGATGGAGGGTACACCTTC	CAVPGWADGGYTF
TRBJ2-5	NA	TRBV5-6	NA	TGTGCCAGCAGCTGGGCGGGACCCTTACAAGAGACCCAGTACTTC	CASSWAGPLQETQYF
TRBJ2-1	NA	TRBV2	NA	TGTGCCAGCAGGGACTATGAGCAGTTCTTC	CASRDYEQFF
TRBJ1-4	NA	TRBV19	NA	TGTGCCAGTCGGGACTCCAGGGCTAATGAAAAACTGTTTTTT	CASRDSRANEKLFF